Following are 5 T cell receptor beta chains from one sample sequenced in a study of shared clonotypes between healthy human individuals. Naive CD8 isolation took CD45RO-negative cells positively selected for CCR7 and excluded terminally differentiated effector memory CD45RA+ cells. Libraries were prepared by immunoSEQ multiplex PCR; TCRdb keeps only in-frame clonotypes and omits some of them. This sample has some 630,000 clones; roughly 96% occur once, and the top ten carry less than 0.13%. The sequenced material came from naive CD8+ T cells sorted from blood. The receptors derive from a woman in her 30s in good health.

The CDR3, as DNA: TGTGCCAGCAGCTTAGTACGGGGGCCGTACGAGCAGTACTTC. Its protein product is CASSLVRGPYEQYF. The chain couples TRBV7-2 to TRBJ2-7; D could derive from TRBD1 or TRBD2 (6 bases each). Germline CDR1 is SGHTA and CDR2 is FQGNSA. Deletions cut 1 base from V and 4 bases from J, with 11 bases between. The CDR3 has 14 residues. Filled out from reference TRBV7-2 and TRBJ2-7, the complete variable domain reads GAGVSQSPSNKVTEKGKDVELRCDPISGHTALYWYRQSLGQGLEFLIYFQGNSAPDKSGLPSDRFSAERTGGSVSTLTIQRTQQEDSAVYLCASSLVRGPYEQYFGPGTRLTVT.

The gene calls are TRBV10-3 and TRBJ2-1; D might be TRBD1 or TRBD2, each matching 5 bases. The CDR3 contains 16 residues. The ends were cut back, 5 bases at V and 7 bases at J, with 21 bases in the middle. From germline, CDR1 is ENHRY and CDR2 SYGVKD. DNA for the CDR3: TGTGCCATCAGTCCACTAGAGGGGAGACGCAGGAATGAGCAGTTCTTC. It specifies CAISPLEGRRRNEQFF.

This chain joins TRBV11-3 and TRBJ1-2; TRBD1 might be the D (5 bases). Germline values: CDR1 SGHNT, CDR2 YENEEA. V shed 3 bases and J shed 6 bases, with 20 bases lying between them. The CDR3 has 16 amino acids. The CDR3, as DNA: TGTGCCAGCAGCTTTTACCCCCTGAACAGGTTCCATGGCTACACCTTC. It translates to CASSFYPLNRFHGYTF.

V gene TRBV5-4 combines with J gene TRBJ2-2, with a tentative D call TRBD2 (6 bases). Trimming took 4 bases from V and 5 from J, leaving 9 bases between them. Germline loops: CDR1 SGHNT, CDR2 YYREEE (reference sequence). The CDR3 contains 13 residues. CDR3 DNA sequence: TGTGCCAGCAGCCCGACTAGAACCGGGGAGCTGTTTTTT. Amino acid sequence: CASSPTRTGELFF.

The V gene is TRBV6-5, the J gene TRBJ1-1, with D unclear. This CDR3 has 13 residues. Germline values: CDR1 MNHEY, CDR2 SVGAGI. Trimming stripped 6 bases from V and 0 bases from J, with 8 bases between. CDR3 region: CASRSHVNTEAFF. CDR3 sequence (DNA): TGTGCCAGCAGAAGTCACGTGAACACTGAAGCTTTCTTT.